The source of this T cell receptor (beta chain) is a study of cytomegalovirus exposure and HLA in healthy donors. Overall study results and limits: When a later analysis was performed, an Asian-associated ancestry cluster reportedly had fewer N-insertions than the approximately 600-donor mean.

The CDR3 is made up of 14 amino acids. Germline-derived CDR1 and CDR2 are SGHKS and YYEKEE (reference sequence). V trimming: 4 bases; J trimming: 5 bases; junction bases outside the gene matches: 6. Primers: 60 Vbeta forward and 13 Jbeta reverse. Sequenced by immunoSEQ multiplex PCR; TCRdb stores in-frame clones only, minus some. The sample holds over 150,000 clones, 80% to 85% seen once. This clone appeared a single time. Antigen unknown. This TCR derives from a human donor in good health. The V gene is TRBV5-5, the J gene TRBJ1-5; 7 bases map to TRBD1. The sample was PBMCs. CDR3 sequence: CASSAGTDYQPQHF. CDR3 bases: TGTGCCAGCAGCGCCGGGACAGATTATCAGCCCCAGCATTTT.